Listed below are T cell receptor beta chains from one sample, sequenced in a study of regulatory T cells in long-lasting Graves disease. A single record per CDR3 protein comes from TCRdb applying MiXCR to the multiplex PCR reads. The sample carries 500,000 to 700,000 distinct CDR3 sequences, about 30% recorded once. The specimen comprised peripheral blood mononuclear cells (PBMCs), sampled when the disease was refractory, from a patient treated with antithyroid drugs. Every receptor here comes from a female donor with Graves disease. Each CDR3 is given with its conserved first and last residue. Each record gives: V gene, J gene, D gene, clone size, CDR3 DNA, CDR3 protein. A D gene is named only where the DNA matches it firmly. Not every row has a clone size; where given, it reads once, few, many or a size class.

TRBV30,TRBJ2-7,TRBD1,-,TGTGCCTGGAACCAGGGGGTCGGCTACGAGCAGTACTTC,CAWNQGVGYEQYF
TRBV18,TRBJ1-1,-,few,TGTGCCAGCTCACCACCCGGCACAGGGAAGGTGTACACTGAAGCTTTCTTT,CASSPPGTGKVYTEAFF
TRBV10-2,TRBJ1-1,-,-,TGCGCCAGCAGTGAGGGTCTCCTGGACACTGAAGCTTTCTTT,CASSEGLLDTEAFF
TRBV27,TRBJ1-2,-,few,TGTGCCAGCAAGTCGGCGGGAGACTATGGCTACACCTTC,CASKSAGDYGYTF
TRBV30,TRBJ2-5,TRBD2,-,TGTGCCTGGACCGTGGGTAGCGGGCAAGAGACCCAGTACTTC,CAWTVGSGQETQYF
TRBV5-1,TRBJ1-2,TRBD1,-,TGCGCCAGCAACCCCGGGACAGCGATTAACTATGGCTGCACCTTC,CASNPGTAINYGCTF
TRBV18,TRBJ1-1,-,-,TGTGCCAGCTCACCTTTCTCCACAGCGAACACTGAAGCTTTCTTT,CASSPFSTANTEAFF
TRBV2,TRBJ1-1,-,few,TGTGCCAGAGCCCTGAACACTGAAGCTTTCTTT,CARALNTEAFF
TRBV6-4,TRBJ1-1,-,-,TGTGCCAGCAGCCGGGGGGGTTCTGGCACTGAAGCTTTCTTT,CASSRGGSGTEAFF
TRBV2,TRBJ1-4,-,many,TGTGCCAGCAGTGAATGGGTAGAGGGTGGAGAAAAACTGTTTTTT,CASSEWVEGGEKLFF
TRBV28,TRBJ2-5,TRBD2,-,TGTGCCAGCAGCCGCCCTGGGGGGGAGAAACAAGAGACCCAGTACTTC,CASSRPGGEKQETQYF
TRBV11-2,TRBJ1-6,-,many,TGTGCCAGCAGCCTAATGAATTCACCCCTCCACTTT,CASSLMNSPLHF
TRBV9,TRBJ1-5,-,-,TGTGCCAGCAGCGCCTTCGGGGGGGGGCCCCAGCATTTT,CASSAFGGGPQHF
TRBV19,TRBJ1-5,-,-,TGTGCCAGTAGTGGTAATCGAGGGTCGGGCAATCAGCCCCAGCATTTT,CASSGNRGSGNQPQHF
TRBV3-1,TRBJ2-7,TRBD2,few,TGTGCCAGCAGCCAAGATCCTAGCGGGTACGAGCAGTACTTC,CASSQDPSGYEQYF
TRBV30,TRBJ1-2,-,-,TGTGCCTGGAATCCCCGCCAGGGAAATTATGGCTACACCTTC,CAWNPRQGNYGYTF
TRBV28,TRBJ1-1,-,-,TGTGCCAGCAGCGTAAGTCCCCATGGGACGAGGGCTTTCTTT,CASSVSPHGTRAFF
TRBV15,TRBJ2-5,TRBD2,few,TGTGCCACCGGGCAGACTAGCGGGAGGAGTAGGGAGACCCAGTACTTC,CATGQTSGRSRETQYF
TRBV20-1,TRBJ2-7,TRBD2,few,TGCAGTGCTAGAGGGGGACTAGCGGGAGTTCTCGAGCAGTACTTC,CSARGGLAGVLEQYF
TRBV7-6,TRBJ2-5,-,once,TGTGCCAGCGGTTGGGCGGGGGAGACCCAGTACTTC,CASGWAGETQYF
TRBV12-3/TRBV12-4,TRBJ1-1,-,many,TGTGCCAGCAGTTTAGCCCACGGGACTGAAGCTTTCTTT,CASSLAHGTEAFF
TRBV2,TRBJ2-7,TRBD2,few,TGTGCCAGCACGGGGACTAGCGGGAGGGAGCAGTACTTC,CASTGTSGREQYF